This TCR beta chain emerged from a study of T and B cells in COVID-19 patients. Looking at the study overall: Recovered patients mostly had mild to moderate COVID-19 managed as outpatients. Active-infection patients were older, median around 62 years, than recovered patients, median around 34 years. Overall study results and limits: In COVID-19 patients, T cell receptor beta variable and joining gene use was reportedly strongly skewed. No sequencing was yet done of CD4+, regulatory or CD8+ subsets, or of SARS-CoV-2-responsive or tetramer+ sorted cells.

From blood, about 220-500 ng of genomic DNA served as TRB template. Multiplex PCR with BIOMED2 TRB-A/B primer pools amplified TRB rearrangements. MiXCR was run by TCRdb on the multiplex PCR reads, yielding one entry per CDR3 protein. The sample lists thousands of distinct CDR3 sequences; 26% were seen once. The CDR3 runs to 15 residues. J lost 6 bases, V lost 6 bases, and 6 bases had no gene match. In germline, CDR1 is LNHDA, CDR2 SQIVND (reference sequence). This clonotype is labeled as medium-sized. What it recognizes is unknown. This TCR was recovered from a human donor with active COVID-19. Sequenced input: blood. The chain employs TRBV19 and TRBJ1-4; 11 bases map to TRBD1. The CDR3 DNA follows: TGTGCCAGTAGGAAACCGGGACAGGGGGATGAAAAACTGTTTTTT. This encodes CASRKPGQGDEKLFF.